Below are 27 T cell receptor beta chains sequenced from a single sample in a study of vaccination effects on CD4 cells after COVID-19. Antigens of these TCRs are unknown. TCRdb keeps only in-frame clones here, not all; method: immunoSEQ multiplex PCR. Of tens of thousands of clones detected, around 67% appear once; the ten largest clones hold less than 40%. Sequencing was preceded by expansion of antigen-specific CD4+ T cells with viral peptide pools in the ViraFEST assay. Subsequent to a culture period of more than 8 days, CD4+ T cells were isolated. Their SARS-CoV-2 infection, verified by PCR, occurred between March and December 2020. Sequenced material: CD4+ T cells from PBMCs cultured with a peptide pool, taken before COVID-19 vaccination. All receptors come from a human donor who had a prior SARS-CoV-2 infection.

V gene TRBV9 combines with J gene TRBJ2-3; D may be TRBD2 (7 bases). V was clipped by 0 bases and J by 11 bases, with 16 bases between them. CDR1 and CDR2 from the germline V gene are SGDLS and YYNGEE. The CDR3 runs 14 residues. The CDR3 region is CASSVEGRGAGQYF. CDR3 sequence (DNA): TGTGCCAGCAGCGTAGAGGGACGGGGGGCCGGGCAGTATTTT.

The CDR3 nucleotides are TGTGCCAGCAGTCGGCGCGGGGGCGAACAACTTAACTATGGCTACACCTTC. Protein: CASSRRGGEQLNYGYTF. J is TRBJ1-2 and V is TRBV27, with D maybe TRBD1 (6 bases). The V end was cut by 5 bases, the J end by 1 base, with 20 bases between. Germline CDR1 reads MNHEY; CDR2 reads SMNVEV (reference sequence). This CDR3 is built from 17 residues.

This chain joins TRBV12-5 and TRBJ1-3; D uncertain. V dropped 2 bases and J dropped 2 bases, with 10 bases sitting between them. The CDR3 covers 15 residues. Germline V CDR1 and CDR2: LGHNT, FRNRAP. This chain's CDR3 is CASGLLWVAGNTIYF. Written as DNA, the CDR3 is TGTGCTAGTGGTTTGCTCTGGGTAGCTGGAAACACCATATATTTT.

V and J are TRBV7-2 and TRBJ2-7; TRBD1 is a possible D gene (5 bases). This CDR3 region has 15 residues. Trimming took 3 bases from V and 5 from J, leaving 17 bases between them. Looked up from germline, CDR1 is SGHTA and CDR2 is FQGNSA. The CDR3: CASSFYFGAPDEQYF. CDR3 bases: TGTGCCAGCAGCTTCTATTTTGGGGCTCCGGACGAGCAGTACTTC.

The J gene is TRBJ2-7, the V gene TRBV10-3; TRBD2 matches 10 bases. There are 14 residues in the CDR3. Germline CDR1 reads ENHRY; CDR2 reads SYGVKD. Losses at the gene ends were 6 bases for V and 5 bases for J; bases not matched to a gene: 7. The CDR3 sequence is CAIRRTSGINEQYF. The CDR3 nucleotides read TGTGCCATCAGAAGAACTAGCGGGATCAACGAGCAGTACTTC.

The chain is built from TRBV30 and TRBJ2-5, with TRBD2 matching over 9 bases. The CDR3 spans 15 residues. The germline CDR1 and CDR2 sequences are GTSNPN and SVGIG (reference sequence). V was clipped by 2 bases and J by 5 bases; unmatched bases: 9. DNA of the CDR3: TGTGCCTGGAGTTTCGGGCGGGGGGGCGACGAGACCCAGTACTTC. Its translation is CAWSFGRGGDETQYF.

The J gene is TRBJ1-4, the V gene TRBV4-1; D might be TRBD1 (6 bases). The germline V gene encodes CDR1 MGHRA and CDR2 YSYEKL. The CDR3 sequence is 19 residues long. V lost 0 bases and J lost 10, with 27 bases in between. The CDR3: CASSQDTSPGTYGAGKLFF. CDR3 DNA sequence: TGCGCCAGCAGCCAAGACACCTCGCCCGGGACATATGGCGCAGGAAAACTGTTTTTT.

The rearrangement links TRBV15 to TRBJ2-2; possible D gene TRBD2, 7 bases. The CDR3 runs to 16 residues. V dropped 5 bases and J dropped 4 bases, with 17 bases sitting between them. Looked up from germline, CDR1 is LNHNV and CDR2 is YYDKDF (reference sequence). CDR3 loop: CATSRNWGGGTGELFF. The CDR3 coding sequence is TGTGCCACCAGCCGCAATTGGGGGGGCGGCACCGGGGAGCTGTTTTTT. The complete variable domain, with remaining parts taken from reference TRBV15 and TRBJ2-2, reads DAMVIQNPRYQVTQFGKPVTLSCSQTLNHNVMYWYQQKSSQAPKLLFHYYDKDFNNEADTPDNFQSRRPNTSFCFLDIRSPGLGDTAMYLCATSRNWGGGTGELFFGEGSRLTVL.

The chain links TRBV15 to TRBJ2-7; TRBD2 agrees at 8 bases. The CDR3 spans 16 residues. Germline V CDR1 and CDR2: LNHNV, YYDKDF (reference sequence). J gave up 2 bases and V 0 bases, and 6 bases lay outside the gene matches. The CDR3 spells CATSRDLAGGPYEQYF. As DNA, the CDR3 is TGTGCCACCAGCAGAGATCTGGCGGGAGGACCCTACGAGCAGTACTTC.

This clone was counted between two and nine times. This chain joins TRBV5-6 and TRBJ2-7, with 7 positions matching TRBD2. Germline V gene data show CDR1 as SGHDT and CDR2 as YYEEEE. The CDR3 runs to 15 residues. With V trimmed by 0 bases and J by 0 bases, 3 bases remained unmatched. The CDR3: CASSLEGLSSYEQYF. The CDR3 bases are TGTGCCAGCAGCTTGGAGGGACTAAGCTCCTACGAGCAGTACTTC.

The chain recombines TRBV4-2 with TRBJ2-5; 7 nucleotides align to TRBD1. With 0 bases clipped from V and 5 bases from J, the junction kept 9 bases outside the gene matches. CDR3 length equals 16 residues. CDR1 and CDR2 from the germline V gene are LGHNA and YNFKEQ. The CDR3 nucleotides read TGTGCCAGCAGCCAAGACCCTTGGACAGGCACCGAGACCCAGTACTTC. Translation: CASSQDPWTGTETQYF.

CDR3 DNA: TGTGCCAGCAGTTTAGAAGGGCTGAACACCGGGGAGCTGTTTTTT. It specifies CASSLEGLNTGELFF. V usage is TRBV27 and J usage is TRBJ2-2; no definite D call. The germline V and J ends were trimmed by 2 bases and 1 base, with 8 bases remaining between them. The CDR3 runs 15 residues. Per the germline V gene, CDR1 is MNHEY and CDR2 is SMNVEV (reference sequence).

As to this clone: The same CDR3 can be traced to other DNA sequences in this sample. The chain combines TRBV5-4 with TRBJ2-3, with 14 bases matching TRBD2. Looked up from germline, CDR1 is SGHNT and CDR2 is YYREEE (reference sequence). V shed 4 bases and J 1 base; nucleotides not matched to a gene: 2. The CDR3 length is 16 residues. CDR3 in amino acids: CASSTGLAGGTDTQYF. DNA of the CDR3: TGTGCCAGCAGCACGGGACTAGCGGGGGGCACAGATACGCAGTATTTT.

The CDR3 DNA follows: TGTGCCACCAGCAGAGAGAGGGATTGGGGGGGTGAAGCTTTCTTT. Translating it yields CATSRERDWGGEAFF. The rearrangement joins TRBV15 to TRBJ1-1, with a possible D match to TRBD1 (5 bases). This CDR3 is 15 amino acids long. The ends were cut back, 0 bases at V and 7 bases at J, with 15 bases in the middle. Germline CDR1 and CDR2: LNHNV and YYDKDF (reference sequence).

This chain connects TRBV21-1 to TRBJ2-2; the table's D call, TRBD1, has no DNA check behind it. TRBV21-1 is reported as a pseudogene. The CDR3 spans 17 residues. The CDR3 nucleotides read TGTGCCAGCAGGTCCGGGACAGGGGGCTCGAACACCGGGGAGCTGTTTTTT. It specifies CASRSGTGGSNTGELFF.

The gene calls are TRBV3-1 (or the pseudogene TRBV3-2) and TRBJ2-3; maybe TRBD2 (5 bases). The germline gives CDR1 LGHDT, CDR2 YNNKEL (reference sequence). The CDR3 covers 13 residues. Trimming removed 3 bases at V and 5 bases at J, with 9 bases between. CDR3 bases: TGTGCCAGCAGCCACCTCGAGGGAGATACGCAGTATTTT. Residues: CASSHLEGDTQYF.

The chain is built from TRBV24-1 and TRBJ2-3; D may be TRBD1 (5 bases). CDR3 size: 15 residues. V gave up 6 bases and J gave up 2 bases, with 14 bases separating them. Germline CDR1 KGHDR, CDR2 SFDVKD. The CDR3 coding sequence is TGTGCCACCAGTTCCACCAGGGCAAACACAGATACGCAGTATTTT. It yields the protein CATSSTRANTDTQYF.

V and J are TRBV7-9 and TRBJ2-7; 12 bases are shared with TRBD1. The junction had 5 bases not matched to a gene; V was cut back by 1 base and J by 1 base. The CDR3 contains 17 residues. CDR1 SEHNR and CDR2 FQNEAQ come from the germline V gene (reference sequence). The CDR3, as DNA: TGTGCCAGCAGCTTAGTGGGGGACAGGGGGCTATCCTACGAGCAGTACTTC. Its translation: CASSLVGDRGLSYEQYF. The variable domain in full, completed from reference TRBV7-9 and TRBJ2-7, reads DTGVSQNPRHKITKRGQNVTFRCDPISEHNRLYWYRQTLGQGPEFLTYFQNEAQLEKSRLLSDRFSAERPKGSFSTLEIQRTEQGDSAMYLCASSLVGDRGLSYEQYFGPGTRLTVT.

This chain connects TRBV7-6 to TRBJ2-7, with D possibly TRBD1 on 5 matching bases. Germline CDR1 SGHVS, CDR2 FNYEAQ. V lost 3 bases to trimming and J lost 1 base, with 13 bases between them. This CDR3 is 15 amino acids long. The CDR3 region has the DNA TGTGCCAGCAGCTTCCGACAGCCGGAATCCTACGAGCAGTACTTC. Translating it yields CASSFRQPESYEQYF.

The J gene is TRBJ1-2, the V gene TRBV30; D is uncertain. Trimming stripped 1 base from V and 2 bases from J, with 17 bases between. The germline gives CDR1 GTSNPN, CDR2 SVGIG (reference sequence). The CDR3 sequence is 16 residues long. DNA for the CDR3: TGTGCCTGGAGTGCATCGCTCGGGCTCCTAAACTATGGCTACACCTTC. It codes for CAWSASLGLLNYGYTF. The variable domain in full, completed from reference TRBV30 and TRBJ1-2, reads SQTIHQWPATLVQPVGSPLSLECTVEGTSNPNLYWYRQAAGRGLQLLFYSVGIGQISSEVPQNLSASRPQDRQFILSSKKLLLSDSGFYLCAWSASLGLLNYGYTFGSGTRLTVV.

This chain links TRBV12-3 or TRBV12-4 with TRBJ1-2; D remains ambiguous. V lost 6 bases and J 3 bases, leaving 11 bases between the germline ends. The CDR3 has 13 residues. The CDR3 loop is CASSIDGYYGYTF. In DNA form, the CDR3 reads TGTGCCAGCAGCATAGACGGATACTATGGCTACACCTTC.

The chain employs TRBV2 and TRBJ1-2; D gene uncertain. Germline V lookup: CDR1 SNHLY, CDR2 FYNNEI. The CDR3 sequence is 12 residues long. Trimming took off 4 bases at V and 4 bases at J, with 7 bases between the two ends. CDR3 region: CASSGGFYGYTF. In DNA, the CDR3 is TGTGCCAGCAGTGGGGGATTCTATGGCTACACCTTC.

CDR3: CASSRTFSGGDDEQFF. The DNA of the CDR3 is TGTGCCAGCAGCCGGACCTTTAGCGGGGGGGATGATGAGCAGTTCTTC. This chain uses TRBV4-2 with TRBJ2-1; 11 bases line up with TRBD2. The germline V gene has CDR1 LGHNA and CDR2 YNFKEQ. J lost 8 bases, V lost 4 bases, and 10 bases had no gene match. The CDR3 spans 16 residues.

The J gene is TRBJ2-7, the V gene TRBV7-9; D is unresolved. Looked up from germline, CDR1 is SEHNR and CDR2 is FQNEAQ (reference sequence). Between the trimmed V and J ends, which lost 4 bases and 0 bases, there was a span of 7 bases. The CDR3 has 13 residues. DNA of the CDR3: TGTGCCAGCAGCTCGGGCCACTCCTACGAGCAGTACTTC. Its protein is CASSSGHSYEQYF.

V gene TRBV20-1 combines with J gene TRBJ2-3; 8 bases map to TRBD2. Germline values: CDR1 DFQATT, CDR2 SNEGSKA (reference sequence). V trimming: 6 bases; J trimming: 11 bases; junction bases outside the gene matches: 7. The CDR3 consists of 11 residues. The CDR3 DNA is TGCAGTGCCGCAAGCGGGGGCTTGCAGTATTTT. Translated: CSAASGGLQYF.

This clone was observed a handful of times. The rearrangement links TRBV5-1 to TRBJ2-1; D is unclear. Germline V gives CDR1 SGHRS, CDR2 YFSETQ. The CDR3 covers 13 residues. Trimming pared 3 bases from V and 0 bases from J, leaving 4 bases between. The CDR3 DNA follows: TGCGCCAGCAGCTCCGACTCCTACAATGAGCAGTTCTTC. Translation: CASSSDSYNEQFF.

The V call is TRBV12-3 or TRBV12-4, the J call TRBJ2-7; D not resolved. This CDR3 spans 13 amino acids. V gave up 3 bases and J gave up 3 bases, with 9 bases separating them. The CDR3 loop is CASSFGQRYEQYF. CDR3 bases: TGTGCCAGCAGTTTTGGGCAGCGCTACGAGCAGTACTTC.